The 31 T cell receptor beta chains given below trace back to one sample, sequenced in a study of blood T cell repertoires in COVID-19. TCRdb's table, derived via immunoSEQ multiplex PCR, lists solely in-frame clones and lacks some. The sample has almost 300,000 clones, under 90% seen once. Sequenced input: peripheral blood. These receptors all stem from a woman in her 30s with COVID-19, enrolled during active disease.

This chain joins TRBV9 and TRBJ2-5, with a possible D match to TRBD1 (5 bases). V lost 3 bases and J 9 bases, leaving 15 bases between the germline ends. The CDR3 consists of 13 residues. Germline assignment: CDR1 SGDLS and CDR2 YYNGEE. This chain's CDR3 is CASSAQDHDPQYF. CDR3 nucleotide sequence: TGTGCCAGCAGCGCACAGGACCACGATCCCCAGTACTTC.

This clone was seen repeatedly, ten times or more. The chain has TRBV6-5 and TRBJ2-7; 7 bases fit TRBD1. The CDR3 has 13 residues. Germline V gene sequence: CDR1 MNHEY, CDR2 SVGAGI. V shed 6 bases, J shed 2 bases, and the junction held 4 bases outside the gene matches. The CDR3 DNA sequence: TGTGCCAGCAGGCGGACAGGAGCCTACGAGCAGTACTTC. Translated, it gives CASRRTGAYEQYF.

V usage is TRBV5-6 and J usage is TRBJ2-5; perhaps TRBD1 as D (7 bases). CDR3 length equals 15 residues. Germline CDR1 and CDR2: SGHDT and YYEEEE. V dropped 3 bases and J dropped 8 bases, with 20 bases sitting between them. The DNA of the CDR3 is TGTGCCAGCAGCTGGGCGGGACAGCCTAAGAAAACCCAGTACTTC. It yields the protein CASSWAGQPKKTQYF.

The CDR3 coding sequence is TGCAGCGCCCAAAGCAGGGGCACAGATACGCAGTATTTT. This gives the protein CSAQSRGTDTQYF. V gene TRBV29-1 combines with J gene TRBJ2-3, with D perhaps TRBD1 (5 bases). Germline CDR1 reads SQVTM; CDR2 reads ANQGSEA. The CDR3 extends over 13 amino acids. V lost 7 bases, J lost 1 base, and 12 bases lay in between.

The rearrangement links TRBV7-2 to TRBJ2-7; 11 nucleotides line up with TRBD2. Germline CDR1 is SGHTA and CDR2 is FQGNSA. The J segment lost 5 bases and the V segment lost 3 bases, leaving 3 bases of the junction unmatched. The CDR3 is made up of 14 amino acids. The CDR3 spells CASSFSGGAHEQYF. CDR3 coding DNA: TGTGCCAGCAGCTTTAGCGGGGGGGCTCACGAGCAGTACTTC.

This chain connects TRBV27 to TRBJ2-5; tentatively, D is TRBD2 (6 bases). Germline CDR1 reads MNHEY; CDR2 reads SMNVEV (reference sequence). This CDR3 region has 15 residues. The V end was cut by 5 bases, the J end by 4 bases, with 17 bases between. This CDR3 is CASSPLGGGGETQYF. The CDR3 coding sequence is TGTGCCAGCAGTCCCCTCGGGGGAGGTGGAGAGACCCAGTACTTC.

The chain has TRBV6-5 and TRBJ2-1; TRBD2 aligns across 8 bases. The CDR3 loop spans 11 amino acids. V lost 10 bases and J lost 13; bases outside the gene matches: 9. Germline assignment: CDR1 MNHEY and CDR2 SVGAGI. DNA for the CDR3: TGTGCCACCGGGATGGGGACTAGTCAGTTCTTC. It specifies CATGMGTSQFF.

This clone was detected once. The rearrangement links TRBV7-9 to TRBJ1-1; 8 bases map to TRBD1. This CDR3 contains 15 residues. Germline V gene sequence: CDR1 SEHNR, CDR2 FQNEAQ (reference sequence). V was pared by 6 bases and J by 7 bases, with 13 bases of the junction left unmatched. The CDR3 reads CASSRTTGAINEAFF. The DNA for the CDR3 is TGTGCCAGCAGTCGGACGACAGGGGCCATCAATGAAGCTTTCTTT.

CDR3 residues: CASSYRDRGLGYTF. CDR3 in DNA: TGTGCCAGCAGTTACCGCGACAGGGGGCTTGGCTACACCTTC. The chain uses TRBV6-6 and TRBJ1-2; TRBD1 matches at 10 bases. CDR3 size: 14 residues. V was pared by 2 bases and J by 7 bases, with 4 bases of the junction left unmatched. Germline V CDR1 and CDR2: MNHNY, SVGAGI (reference sequence).

This clone was detected only once. The chain joins TRBV12-3 or TRBV12-4 to TRBJ2-7; no clear D gene. This CDR3 has 12 amino acids. Deletions cut 2 bases from V and 6 bases from J, with 8 bases between. Here the CDR3 DNA reads TGTGCCAGCAGTTTATCAGGCGCCGAGCAGTACTTC. This gives the protein CASSLSGAEQYF.

This chain uses TRBV6-5 with TRBJ1-2; 9 bases agree with TRBD1. Germline V lookup: CDR1 MNHEY, CDR2 SVGAGI. The junction had 4 bases not matched to a gene; V was cut back by 10 bases and J by 4 bases. This CDR3 region has 12 residues. The CDR3, as DNA: TGTGCCACCGCGGACAGGGGCTATGGCTACACCTTC. The encoded protein is CATADRGYGYTF.

This chain joins TRBV28 and TRBJ2-7; TRBD1 agrees at 7 bases. The CDR3 is 16 amino acids. The J segment lost 1 base and the V segment lost 3 bases, leaving 9 bases of the junction unmatched. Germline V lookup: CDR1 MDHEN, CDR2 SYDVKM. CDR3 bases: TGTGCCAGCAGTTTTGGTCCCCGGGACAGTTCCTACGAGCAGTACTTC. This sequence encodes CASSFGPRDSSYEQYF.

The rearrangement uses TRBV11-2 and TRBJ1-2; no clear D. The CDR3 extends over 13 amino acids. Looked up from germline, CDR1 is SGHAT and CDR2 is FQNNGV. Trimming stripped 5 bases from V and 5 bases from J, with 12 bases between. The CDR3 nucleotides read TGTGCCAGCAGCCCGGGGATCTTTTATGGCTACACCTTC. It translates to CASSPGIFYGYTF.

V and J are TRBV5-8 and TRBJ1-1; no clear D gene. The CDR3 covers 14 residues. The V gene lost 0 bases and the J gene lost 0 bases, with 6 bases spanning the gap. The germline gives CDR1 SGHTS, CDR2 YDEGEE. The CDR3 sequence is CASSLGEMNTEAFF. CDR3 sequence (DNA): TGTGCCAGCAGCTTGGGGGAGATGAACACTGAAGCTTTCTTT. The full variable domain, rest sourced from reference TRBV5-8 and TRBJ1-1, is EAGVTQSPTHLIKTRGQQATLRCSPISGHTSVYWYQQALGLGLQFLLWYDEGEERNRGNFPPRFSGRQFPNYSSELNVNALELEDSALYLCASSLGEMNTEAFFGQGTRLTVV.

This clone was counted once. The chain combines TRBV11-2 with TRBJ1-6; a weak D match, TRBD1 (5 bases). The CDR3 sequence is 18 residues long. Deletions cut 1 base from V and 4 bases from J, with 17 bases between. Germline CDR1 is SGHAT and CDR2 is FQNNGV. The CDR3 loop is CASSLAVQGRAYNSPLHF. The CDR3 nucleotides are TGTGCCAGCAGCTTAGCAGTTCAGGGCCGGGCTTATAATTCACCCCTCCACTTT. Looking up the rest from reference TRBV11-2 and TRBJ1-6 gives the full variable domain: EAGVAQSPRYKIIEKRQSVAFWCNPISGHATLYWYQQILGQGPKLLIQFQNNGVVDDSQLPKDRFSAERLKGVDSTLKIQPAKLEDSAVYLCASSLAVQGRAYNSPLHFGNGTRLTVT.

The gene calls are TRBV29-1 and TRBJ1-5; 8 bases match TRBD1. CDR3 size: 12 residues. Unmatched junction bases numbered 1, after V lost 6 bases and J lost 3 bases. The V gene's germline CDR1 is SQVTM and CDR2 ANQGSEA. Here the CDR3 DNA reads TGCAGCGTCAGGGGGCCCAATCAGCCCCAGCATTTT. The encoded protein is CSVRGPNQPQHF.

This clone was observed a handful of times. This chain connects TRBV9 to TRBJ1-2; 10 bases align to TRBD1. V was pared by 7 bases and J by 0 bases, with 6 bases of the junction left unmatched. The CDR3 loop spans 15 amino acids. Germline values: CDR1 SGDLS, CDR2 YYNGEE. CDR3 sequence (DNA): TGTGCCAGCTTACGAGGACAGGGGGCTAACTATGGCTACACCTTC. Translated, it gives CASLRGQGANYGYTF.

This chain uses TRBV27 with TRBJ1-1; D is uncertain. The CDR3 length is 14 residues. Trimming shortened V by 6 bases and J by 0 bases, and 11 bases separated the two germline ends. Germline V lookup: CDR1 MNHEY, CDR2 SMNVEV (reference sequence). The DNA for the CDR3 is TGTGCCAGCAGAGGAGGTCAGGTGAACACTGAAGCTTTCTTT. Amino acids: CASRGGQVNTEAFF.

The gene calls are TRBV6-5 and TRBJ1-4; weak D call: TRBD1 (6 bases). V lost 0 bases to trimming and J lost 8 bases, with 10 bases between them. This CDR3 contains 14 residues. The germline CDR1 and CDR2 sequences are MNHEY and SVGAGI. CDR3 residues: CASSYSTGREKLFF. The DNA for the CDR3 is TGTGCCAGCAGTTACTCGACAGGCCGGGAAAAACTGTTTTTT.

The chain recombines TRBV27 with TRBJ1-2; D is unresolved. There are 13 residues in the CDR3. Trimming left V 6 bases short and J 1 base short, with 9 bases between. Per germline, CDR1 MNHEY and CDR2 SMNVEV (reference sequence). CDR3 in amino acids: CASRNSGNYGYTF. CDR3 nucleotides: TGTGCCAGCAGAAACAGTGGTAACTATGGCTACACCTTC.

The chain is built from TRBV4-1 and TRBJ1-5, with 8 positions matching TRBD1. The CDR3 is made up of 16 amino acids. Germline V gene data show CDR1 as MGHRA and CDR2 as YSYEKL. V dropped 2 bases and J dropped 1; count of bases not matched to a gene: 4. DNA of the CDR3: TGCGCCAGCAGCCAACCCCGGACAGGGAGCAATCAGCCCCAGCATTTT. Encoded protein: CASSQPRTGSNQPQHF.

The rearrangement links TRBV7-2 to TRBJ1-2; 7 positions agree with TRBD1. The junction had 12 bases not matched to a gene; V was cut back by 4 bases and J by 4 bases. Germline CDR1 reads SGHTA; CDR2 reads FQGNSA. This CDR3 spans 16 amino acids. The CDR3 bases are TGTGCCAGCAGCTCCCAGGGGGAGTATTATATCTATGGCTACACCTTC. Translating gives CASSSQGEYYIYGYTF. The variable domain in full, with the rest retrieved from reference TRBV7-2 and TRBJ1-2, is GAGVSQSPSNKVTEKGKDVELRCDPISGHTALYWYRQSLGQGLEFLIYFQGNSAPDKSGLPSDRFSAERTGGSVSTLTIQRTQQEDSAVYLCASSSQGEYYIYGYTFGSGTRLTVV.

The genes are TRBV4-1 and TRBJ2-5; 12 bases map to TRBD2. The CDR3 sequence is 17 residues long. V lost 0 bases and J lost 5; bases outside the gene matches: 7. Germline V gene lookup returns CDR1 MGHRA and CDR2 YSYEKL. Here the CDR3 reads CASSQDPSGGALETQYF. As DNA, the CDR3 is TGCGCCAGCAGCCAAGACCCTAGCGGGGGGGCCTTGGAGACCCAGTACTTC.

The chain joins TRBV28 to TRBJ1-2; 8 positions match TRBD1. This CDR3 is 13 amino acids long. The germline gives CDR1 MDHEN, CDR2 SYDVKM. V trimming: 5 bases; J trimming: 7 bases; junction bases outside the gene matches: 6. The CDR3 DNA reads as TGTGCCAGCAGTCGGACAGGGTTCCGTGGCTACACCTTC. Residues: CASSRTGFRGYTF.

The chain employs TRBV19 and TRBJ1-1; D is undetermined. The V end lost 6 bases, the J end lost 1 base, and 9 bases lay between the germline ends. The CDR3 extends over 13 amino acids. In germline, CDR1 is LNHDA, CDR2 SQIVND (reference sequence). In nucleotides, the CDR3 is TGTGCCAGTAGCTGGCAAAGGAACACTGAAGCTTTCTTT. The encoded protein is CASSWQRNTEAFF.

The chain couples TRBV5-1 to TRBJ2-7; the match to TRBD1 covers 7 bases. This CDR3 comprises 13 residues. V was clipped by 1 base and J by 3 bases; unmatched bases: 1. Germline values: CDR1 SGHRS, CDR2 YFSETQ. CDR3 in amino acids: CASSLQGDYEQYF. In DNA form, the CDR3 reads TGCGCCAGCAGCTTGCAGGGGGACTACGAGCAGTACTTC.

The chain's CDR3 is CASSLLAGAREQFF. The CDR3, as DNA: TGTGCCAGCAGTTTACTAGCGGGGGCGAGGGAGCAGTTCTTC. This chain joins TRBV2 and TRBJ2-1; 11 bases align to TRBD2. The length of the CDR3 is 14 residues. V was clipped by 5 bases and J by 10 bases; unmatched bases: 7. CDR1 and CDR2 (germline): SNHLY, FYNNEI.

This clone was detected only a few times. The CDR3 protein is CASTPLRYYGYTF. CDR3 DNA: TGTGCCAGTACCCCTTTGAGGTACTATGGCTACACCTTC. The rearrangement links TRBV19 to TRBJ1-2; D is ambiguous. CDR1 and CDR2 (germline): LNHDA, SQIVND (reference sequence). This CDR3 region has 13 residues. V dropped 7 bases and J dropped 3 bases, with 12 bases sitting between them. The complete variable domain, with remaining parts taken from reference TRBV19 and TRBJ1-2, reads DGGITQSPKYLFRKEGQNVTLSCEQNLNHDAMYWYRQDPGQGLRLIYYSQIVNDFQKGDIAEGYSVSREKKESFPLTVTSAQKNPTAFYLCASTPLRYYGYTFGSGTRLTVV.

The chain couples TRBV5-1 to TRBJ2-3; 7 bases are shared with TRBD2. From germline, CDR1 is SGHRS and CDR2 YFSETQ. The V and J ends lost 5 bases and 8 bases, in that order; junction bases with no gene match: 14. This CDR3 has 15 amino acids. CDR3 in amino acids: CASRGTGTNSLTQYF. CDR3 nucleotide sequence: TGCGCCAGCAGGGGCACGGGGACTAACTCTCTTACGCAGTATTTT.

This clone appeared once. The genes are TRBV4-1 and TRBJ2-7; 8 nucleotides align to TRBD1. Germline CDR1 MGHRA, CDR2 YSYEKL. The CDR3 runs to 15 residues. V shed 2 bases, J shed 0 bases, and the junction held 3 bases outside the gene matches. Here the CDR3 reads CASSQLDRVSYEQYF. CDR3 DNA sequence: TGCGCCAGCAGCCAACTGGACAGGGTCTCCTACGAGCAGTACTTC.

The chain combines TRBV21-1 with TRBJ2-3; TRBD2, the table's D call, lacks a check against the DNA. TRBV21-1 is a pseudogene. The CDR3 runs 16 residues. The CDR3, as DNA: TGTGCCAGCAGCAGTGTACCGGGGGAGCCCACAGATACGCAGTATTTT. Its translation is CASSSVPGEPTDTQYF.